The T cell receptor (beta chain) under discussion was sequenced for a study of control samples from healthy donors and cancer patients. The CDR3 has 15 amino acids. Per germline, CDR1 ENHRY and CDR2 SYGVKD. The ends were cut back, 0 bases at V and 3 bases at J, with 11 bases in the middle. The data were produced by immunoSEQ multiplex PCR, yet TCRdb's version contains in-frame clones alone and is incomplete. The data hold roughly 39,000 clones, with roughly 92% observed a single time. The chain combines TRBV10-3 with TRBJ1-1; no reliable D call. Sequencing used blood. The receptor was derived from a woman aged 50 to 65 in good health. CDR3 sequence (DNA): TGTGCCATCAGTGAGTCGATCGGGTGGGACACTGAAGCTTTCTTT. Translating it yields CAISESIGWDTEAFF.